Described below is a single TCR beta chain sequence and its context. The sample originates from a study of blood T cell repertoires in COVID-19. Study-level background: In each case, the material was cDNA or gDNA derived from T cells, B-cell-depleted T cells, or PBMCs.

Between the trimmed V and J ends, which lost 6 bases and 5 bases, there was a span of 23 bases. The length of the CDR3 is 16 residues. Germline CDR1 reads SGHNT; CDR2 reads YYREEE (reference sequence). Original analysis: Estimated nucleated cell counts came from reference gene primer amplification. Libraries were prepared by immunoSEQ multiplex PCR; TCRdb keeps only in-frame clonotypes and omits some of them. V and J calls and clone size come straight from that table; D and trimming were deduced from the DNA. The sample records about 68,000 clones, about 74% being singletons. The chain is built from TRBV5-4 and TRBJ1-2; possibly TRBD1 for D (6 bases). This TCR came from a human donor in a cohort sampled during active COVID-19. The specimen was peripheral blood. Here the CDR3 reads CASTGRDILGGYGYTF. The CDR3 bases are TGTGCCAGCACCGGGAGGGACATCCTTGGAGGGTATGGCTACACCTTC. Variable domain in full (rest from reference TRBV5-4 and TRBJ1-2): ETGVTQSPTHLIKTRGQQVTLRCSSQSGHNTVSWYQQALGQGPQFIFQYYREEENGRGNFPPRFSGLQFPNYSSELNVNALELDDSALYLCASTGRDILGGYGYTFGSGTRLTVV.